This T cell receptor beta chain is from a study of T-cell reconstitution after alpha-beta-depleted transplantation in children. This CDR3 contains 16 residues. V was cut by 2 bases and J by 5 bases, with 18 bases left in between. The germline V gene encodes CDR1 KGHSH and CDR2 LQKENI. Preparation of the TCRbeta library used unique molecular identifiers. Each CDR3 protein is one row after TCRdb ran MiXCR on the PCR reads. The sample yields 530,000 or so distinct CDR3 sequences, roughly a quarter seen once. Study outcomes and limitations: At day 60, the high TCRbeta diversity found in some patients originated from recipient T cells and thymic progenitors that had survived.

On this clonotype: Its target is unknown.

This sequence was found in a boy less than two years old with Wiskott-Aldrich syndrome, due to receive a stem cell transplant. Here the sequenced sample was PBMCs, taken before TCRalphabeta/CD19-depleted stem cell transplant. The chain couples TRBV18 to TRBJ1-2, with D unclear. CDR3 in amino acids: CASSPKGGSVDYGYTF. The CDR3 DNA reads TGTGCCAGCTCACCAAAGGGCGGAAGTGTGGATTATGGCTACACCTTC.